The clone carrying this T cell receptor (beta chain) is labeled as medium-sized. Trimming took 3 bases from V and 3 from J; bases not matched to a gene: 2. Germline CDR1 reads MNHNY; CDR2 reads SVGAGI (reference sequence). The CDR3 length is 14 residues. This entry is derived from a study of metastatic and nonmetastatic thyroid tumors. With MiXCR, TCRdb reprocessed the PCR reads. Among approximately 16,000 clones listed, around 13% were seen once. Ahead of thyroid surgery, no patient had received treatment of any kind. The sample was tumor tissue. The clonotype originates from a female donor with papillary thyroid cancer or a benign thyroid nodule (not recorded which). Some clones in this sample may be carry-over from other donors' samples. The chain combines TRBV6-6 with TRBJ1-3, with 7 bases aligning to TRBD1. The CDR3 here is CASSYGTVGNTIYF. CDR3 in DNA: TGTGCCAGCAGTTATGGGACAGTTGGAAACACCATATATTTT.